This entry describes one T cell receptor (beta chain). Its target is not known. These data belong to a study of cytomegalovirus exposure and HLA in healthy donors. General study results and limits: Analyses of presence and absence presupposed an approximately uniform sequencing depth across donors. CMV serostatus was the only recorded immune exposure for donors.

In the PCR, 60 Vbeta and 13 Jbeta primers were used. Authors' processing steps: A later analysis tallied tens of millions of unique TCR beta chains, some 10 million of them shared. Data came from immunoSEQ multiplex PCR; TCRdb stores just in-frame clones and leaves some out. The V and J calls and the clone size are those of that table, but D and trimming were determined from the DNA. The sample holds approximately 150,000 clones, just under 80% seen once. Sequenced material: PBMCs. The TCR sequence derives from a woman aged 50 to 60 in good health and CMV-seropositive.

CDR3 coding DNA: TGCGCCAGCAGCCCGTCCGGGACAGGGAGAGAAGAGACCCAGTACTTC. Translated: CASSPSGTGREETQYF. The chain recombines TRBV5-1 with TRBJ2-5; the match to TRBD1 covers 9 bases. The CDR3 loop spans 16 amino acids. The V gene's germline CDR1 is SGHRS and CDR2 YFSETQ. V lost 4 bases and J lost 3; bases outside the gene matches: 10.